The clone carrying this T cell receptor beta chain was found a few times. This sample is drawn from a study of shared clonotypes between healthy human individuals. Sequencing was performed with immunoSEQ multiplex PCR; in TCRdb, only in-frame clones are kept and a portion is missing. The sample consists of fewer than 650,000 clones, 70% to 80% of them appearing once. Sequenced input: PBMCs. The TCR sequence derives from a woman aged 40 to 50 in good health. Some clones in this sample may be carry-over from other donors' samples.

Here the CDR3 reads CASSKTGDNYGYTF. CDR3 DNA sequence: TGCGCCAGCAGTAAGACAGGGGATAACTATGGCTACACCTTC. This chain links TRBV5-1 with TRBJ1-2, with 8 bases matching TRBD1. The germline V gene has CDR1 SGHRS and CDR2 YFSETQ. J gave up 1 base and V 5 bases, and 4 bases lay outside the gene matches. The CDR3 covers 14 residues.